This TCR beta chain was recorded in a study of T cells in Graves' hyperthyroidism and ophthalmopathy. This clonotype has a count of ten or more. CDR3 length equals 16 residues. With 0 bases clipped from V and 7 bases from J, the junction kept 5 bases outside the gene matches. Germline CDR1 and CDR2: WNHNN and SYGVQD (reference sequence). Researchers took RNA transcripts and amplified the TCR beta CDR3 regions from them. The HTBI primer set served for first-round RT-PCR of the TCR CDR3. One entry per CDR3 protein results from TCRdb running MiXCR on the multiplex PCR reads. There are about 380,000 distinct CDR3 sequences in the sample; roughly 14% occur only once, and 11% lies in the top ten.

The clonotype comes from an older woman with Graves' hyperthyroidism. Sequencing was performed on blood. This chain uses TRBV10-1 with TRBJ2-7, with 14 bases identical to TRBD2. The CDR3 sequence: CASSESGTSGRWEQYF. The CDR3 DNA reads as TGCGCCAGCAGTGAGTCGGGGACTAGCGGGAGATGGGAGCAGTACTTC.